The entry below describes one T cell receptor beta chain. As yet, its antigen is unknown. The sample is drawn from a study of regulatory T cells in long-lasting Graves disease. The study, taken as a whole, reports: Comparison showed that persistent patients shared more public clonotypes (fewer than 3,000) than new patients (966).

Combining iRepertoire HTBI primers with Arm-PCR of CDR3 regions, the authors built TCR beta libraries. TCRdb processed the multiplex PCR reads anew with MiXCR; each CDR3 protein has one entry. Here the sample spans over 650,000 distinct CDR3 sequences, 25% to 35% being singletons. Time point meaning: persistent/refractory GD, antithyroid drugs over 5 years with positive TRAb. The TCR library was prepared using RNA isolated from PBMCs. The source is a female donor with Graves disease. The sample in question was peripheral blood mononuclear cells (PBMCs), obtained when the disease was refractory, from a patient treated with antithyroid drugs.

The CDR3 protein is CAWRGSGVGEQYF. The CDR3 coding sequence is TGTGCCTGGAGAGGATCGGGGGTTGGAGAGCAGTACTTC. The chain couples TRBV30 to TRBJ2-7; TRBD2 might be the D (6 bases). The germline V gene encodes CDR1 GTSNPN and CDR2 SVGIG (reference sequence). The CDR3 spans 13 residues. Trimming stripped 3 bases from V and 7 bases from J, with 16 bases between. The variable domain in full, with the rest retrieved from reference TRBV30 and TRBJ2-7, is SQTIHQWPATLVQPVGSPLSLECTVEGTSNPNLYWYRQAAGRGLQLLFYSVGIGQISSEVPQNLSASRPQDRQFILSSKKLLLSDSGFYLCAWRGSGVGEQYFGPGTRLTVT.